This passage covers 29 T cell receptor beta chains from one sample sequenced in a study of vaccination and CD4 T cells after COVID-19. Their antigens are not known. Scientists ran DNA taken from cultured CD4+ T cells through the Oncomine TCR Beta short-read assay for sequencing. TCRdb redid the calling of the PCR reads with MiXCR, one entry per CDR3 protein. The sample carries 15,000 or so distinct CDR3 sequences, roughly 59% recorded once. Treatment indicated: roughly nine-day PBMC culture with coronavirus spike peptide pools or control peptides (ViraFEST assay). The sample here was CD4+ T cells from blood, cultured in vitro, taken after SARS-CoV-2 vaccination. Every receptor here comes from a human donor who had recovered from COVID-19.

The sample holds a few counts of this clonotype. The J gene is TRBJ2-1, the V gene TRBV27, with TRBD2 matching over 10 bases. With V trimmed by 5 bases and J by 4 bases, 5 bases remained unmatched. The CDR3 spans 15 residues. Germline lookup yields CDR1 MNHEY and CDR2 SMNVEV (reference sequence). CDR3 residues: CASSRRLAGYNEQFF. Here the CDR3 DNA reads TGTGCCAGCAGTCGGAGACTAGCGGGTTACAATGAGCAGTTCTTC.

The chain joins TRBV6-2 or TRBV6-3 to TRBJ2-5; 8 bases match TRBD2. The germline V gene encodes CDR1 MNHEY and CDR2 SVGEGT. The CDR3 is 15 residues long. With 5 bases clipped from V and 2 bases from J, the junction kept 7 bases outside the gene matches. The CDR3 region is CASSHATSGQETQYF. CDR3 DNA: TGTGCCAGCAGTCACGCAACTAGCGGTCAAGAGACCCAGTACTTC.

The chain employs TRBV11-2 and TRBJ2-1; D unresolved. CDR3 length: 14 residues. The V gene's germline CDR1 is SGHAT and CDR2 FQNNGV. The V and J ends lost 0 bases and 6 bases respectively, with 9 bases between them. As DNA, the CDR3 is TGTGCCAGCAGCTTAGATCGCAGAGGCAATGAGCAGTTCTTC. It translates to CASSLDRRGNEQFF.

This clonotype was observed a few times. This chain uses TRBV10-3 with TRBJ1-6, with TRBD1 as a possible D gene (5 bases). CDR1 and CDR2 from the germline V gene are ENHRY and SYGVKD. The CDR3 is 18 residues long. Trimming pared 0 bases from V and 9 bases from J, leaving 21 bases between. CDR3 amino acids: CAISESLPDPGLSSPLHF. DNA of the CDR3: TGTGCCATCAGTGAGTCCCTTCCAGATCCGGGACTGAGTTCACCCCTCCACTTT.

The chain carries TRBV2 and TRBJ1-2, with 10 bases aligning to TRBD1. Germline loops: CDR1 SNHLY, CDR2 FYNNEI. V lost 8 bases and J lost 4; bases outside the gene matches: 4. The CDR3 extends over 13 amino acids. The chain's CDR3 is CASGGQGGYGYTF. DNA for the CDR3: TGTGCCAGCGGTGGACAGGGGGGCTATGGCTACACCTTC.

This clonotype occurred a few times. The chain has TRBV10-2 and TRBJ1-1; TRBD1 is a possible D gene (6 bases). The CDR3 totals 12 residues. Germline loops: CDR1 WSHSY, CDR2 SAAADI. Between the trimmed V and J ends, which lost 8 bases and 5 bases, there was a span of 12 bases. The CDR3 nucleotides are TGCGCCAGCTGGATCACAGGGACTGAAGCTTTCTTT. This codes for CASWITGTEAFF.

The rearrangement joins TRBV20-1 to TRBJ1-2; no clear D gene. The germline V and J ends were trimmed by 3 bases and 3 bases, with 8 bases remaining between them. The CDR3 loop spans 12 amino acids. The germline V gene has CDR1 DFQATT and CDR2 SNEGSKA (reference sequence). The DNA of the CDR3 is TGCAGTGCTAGGGGGAACGACTATGGCTACACCTTC. Amino acid sequence: CSARGNDYGYTF.

This chain links TRBV12-3 or TRBV12-4 with TRBJ1-6, with no clear D. This CDR3 has 13 residues. Trimming shortened V by 5 bases and J by 7 bases, and 9 bases separated the two germline ends. CDR3 DNA: TGTGCCAGCAGTCCGGTCCGGAATTCACCCCTCCACTTT. Translated, it gives CASSPVRNSPLHF.

This chain connects TRBV7-8 to TRBJ1-2; D remains unclear. Germline values: CDR1 SGHVS, CDR2 FQNEAQ. V dropped 2 bases and J dropped 8 bases, with 9 bases sitting between them. This CDR3 contains 12 residues. CDR3: CASSLNHGGYTF. In nucleotides, the CDR3 is TGTGCCAGCAGCTTAAACCACGGCGGCTACACCTTC. Variable domain in full (rest from reference TRBV7-8 and TRBJ1-2): GAGVSQSPRYKVAKRGQDVALRCDPISGHVSLFWYQQALGQGPEFLTYFQNEAQLDKSGLPSDRFFAERPEGSVSTLKIQRTQQEDSAVYLCASSLNHGGYTFGSGTRLTVV.

The chain links TRBV12-3 or TRBV12-4 to TRBJ1-2, with 8 bases identical to TRBD1. The CDR3 is 14 amino acids. With V trimmed by 6 bases and J by 4 bases, 7 bases remained unmatched. The CDR3 loop reads CASSDGQGSYGYTF. In nucleotides, the CDR3 is TGTGCCAGCAGCGATGGACAGGGAAGCTATGGCTACACCTTC.

V is TRBV11-1 and J is TRBJ1-3, with a tentative D call TRBD1 (6 bases). Trimming shortened V by 0 bases and J by 4 bases, and 10 bases separated the two germline ends. This CDR3 is built from 15 residues. The germline V gene encodes CDR1 SGHAT and CDR2 FQDESV (reference sequence). The CDR3 loop is CASSLARGPGNTIYF. The CDR3 nucleotides are TGTGCCAGCAGCTTAGCTCGGGGGCCCGGAAACACCATATATTTT.

This clonotype was found a few times. Because the CDR3's place on the DNA is in doubt, the DNA is left out and the CDR3 is given as listed by TCRdb. V is TRBV2 and J is TRBJ1-2; the table calls TRBD1, which could not be checked here. Germline CDR1 is SNHLY and CDR2 is FYNNEI. Ends included, the CDR3 has 13 residues. The CDR3 loop is CASSVGQGSQESF.

V and J are TRBV12-3 or TRBV12-4 and TRBJ1-1; D might be TRBD1 (6 bases). This CDR3 is built from 13 residues. V lost 1 base and J lost 8, with 11 bases in between. The CDR3 region is CASSLETGREAFF. In DNA form, the CDR3 reads TGTGCCAGCAGTTTAGAGACAGGAAGAGAAGCTTTCTTT.

This clonotype was observed a few times. The V gene is TRBV30, the J gene TRBJ1-2; D possibly corresponds to TRBD1 (5 bases). CDR3 length: 13 residues. V lost 0 bases and J 0 bases, leaving 5 bases between the germline ends. The V gene's germline CDR1 is GTSNPN and CDR2 SVGIG (reference sequence). CDR3 sequence: CAWSVGPNYGYTF. For the CDR3, the DNA is TGTGCCTGGAGTGTGGGACCTAACTATGGCTACACCTTC. The entire variable domain, with the rest obtained from reference TRBV30 and TRBJ1-2, is as follows: SQTIHQWPATLVQPVGSPLSLECTVEGTSNPNLYWYRQAAGRGLQLLFYSVGIGQISSEVPQNLSASRPQDRQFILSSKKLLLSDSGFYLCAWSVGPNYGYTFGSGTRLTVV.

This clonotype showed up just a few times. The rearrangement joins TRBV19 to TRBJ1-2, with D perhaps matching TRBD1 (5 bases). CDR3 size: 17 residues. Germline CDR1 LNHDA, CDR2 SQIVND (reference sequence). V lost 2 bases and J 2 bases, leaving 18 bases between the germline ends. CDR3 residues: CASSIFGDSTGNYGYTF. The CDR3 DNA sequence: TGTGCCAGTAGTATATTCGGGGATTCCACAGGCAACTATGGCTACACCTTC.

This clonotype was found once. CDR3 sequence reads: CASSLKGGNYGYTF. For the CDR3, the DNA is TGTGCCAGCAGTTTGAAAGGGGGGAACTATGGCTACACCTTC. The V and J genes are TRBV27 and TRBJ1-2; weak D call: TRBD1 (6 bases). V was cut by 3 bases and J by 2 bases, with 10 bases left in between. The CDR3 sequence is 14 residues long. Germline-derived CDR1 and CDR2 are MNHEY and SMNVEV (reference sequence).

The V call is TRBV7-2, the J call TRBJ2-2; D not certain. The length of the CDR3 is 12 residues. Per germline, CDR1 SGHTA and CDR2 FQGNSA. V lost 5 bases, J lost 7 bases, and 8 bases lay in between. The CDR3 sequence: CASSLNFGELFF. CDR3 bases: TGTGCCAGCAGCCTTAACTTCGGGGAGCTGTTTTTT. The full variable domain, with the rest looked up from reference TRBV7-2 and TRBJ2-2, is GAGVSQSPSNKVTEKGKDVELRCDPISGHTALYWYRQSLGQGLEFLIYFQGNSAPDKSGLPSDRFSAERTGGSVSTLTIQRTQQEDSAVYLCASSLNFGELFFGEGSRLTVL.

V gene TRBV20-1 combines with J gene TRBJ1-5; D perhaps matches TRBD1 (6 bases). Trimming took 6 bases from V and 2 from J, leaving 14 bases between them. The CDR3 is 14 residues long. Germline assignment: CDR1 DFQATT and CDR2 SNEGSKA (reference sequence). The CDR3 reads CSAMGGRGNQPQHF. CDR3 DNA sequence: TGCAGTGCCATGGGGGGCAGGGGCAATCAGCCCCAGCATTTT.

CDR3 DNA: TGTGCCAGCAGGTGGAATAGCAATCAGCCCCAGCATTTT. Encoded protein: CASRWNSNQPQHF. V and J are TRBV12-3 or TRBV12-4 and TRBJ1-5; no definite D call. V lost 6 bases, J lost 0 bases, and 6 bases lay in between. This CDR3 comprises 13 residues.

V and J are TRBV20-1 and TRBJ2-7; no reliable D call. The CDR3 is made up of 15 amino acids. V was pared by 0 bases and J by 2 bases, with 14 bases between. CDR1 and CDR2 (germline): DFQATT, SNEGSKA (reference sequence). CDR3 residues: CSARDARYRPYEQYF. CDR3 bases: TGCAGTGCTAGAGACGCTAGGTACAGACCCTACGAGCAGTACTTC.

The V call is TRBV2, the J call TRBJ1-2; 7 nucleotides line up with TRBD1. This CDR3 spans 13 amino acids. Germline values: CDR1 SNHLY, CDR2 FYNNEI. V gave up 6 bases and J gave up 6 bases; unmatched junction bases: 7. The CDR3 coding sequence is TGTGCCAGCAGCGTGACAGGGTGGAATGGCTACACCTTC. Its protein product is CASSVTGWNGYTF. Full variable domain (missing parts from reference TRBV2 and TRBJ1-2): EPEVTQTPSHQVTQMGQEVILRCVPISNHLYFYWYRQILGQKVEFLVSFYNNEISEKSEIFDDQFSVERPDGSNFTLKIRSTKLEDSAMYFCASSVTGWNGYTFGSGTRLTVV.

This chain connects TRBV12-3 or TRBV12-4 to TRBJ2-3; possibly TRBD2 for D (5 bases). Trimming took 5 bases from V and 0 from J, leaving 15 bases between them. The CDR3 is 16 residues long. In nucleotides, the CDR3 is TGTGCCAGCAGTGGACCGACTATGCGGAGCACAGATACGCAGTATTTT. It encodes CASSGPTMRSTDTQYF.

The chain combines TRBV28 with TRBJ1-5; maybe TRBD1 (6 bases). V was trimmed by 10 bases and J by 0 bases, leaving 10 bases between them. The CDR3 has 13 residues. Per the germline V gene, CDR1 is MDHEN and CDR2 is SYDVKM. Written as DNA, the CDR3 is TGTGCCAATGGACAGTATAGCAATCAGCCCCAGCATTTT. It encodes CANGQYSNQPQHF.

The chain couples TRBV6-2 or TRBV6-3 to TRBJ1-6; D uncertain. The germline V gene has CDR1 MNHEY and CDR2 SVGEGT. The ends were cut back, 2 bases at V and 3 bases at J, with 8 bases in the middle. The CDR3 has 15 amino acids. In nucleotides, the CDR3 is TGTGCCAGCAGTTACGGGGTGAGCTATAATTCACCCCTCCACTTT. Its translation: CASSYGVSYNSPLHF.

The chain employs TRBV2 and TRBJ2-3; no clear D gene. The germline V gene encodes CDR1 SNHLY and CDR2 FYNNEI. The CDR3 extends over 13 amino acids. V dropped 6 bases and J dropped 1 base, with 8 bases sitting between them. CDR3 protein: CASSRTRTDTQYF. The CDR3 nucleotides read TGTGCCAGCAGCCGGACCCGCACAGATACGCAGTATTTT.

The chain has TRBV11-2 and TRBJ1-5, with 7 bases that match TRBD1. CDR1 is SGHAT, CDR2 FQNNGV, per germline. There are 16 residues in the CDR3. V shed 5 bases, J shed 1 base, and the junction held 8 bases outside the gene matches. The CDR3 sequence: CASSTGTASSNQPQHF. CDR3 coding DNA: TGTGCCAGCAGCACCGGGACAGCATCGAGCAATCAGCCCCAGCATTTT. The full variable domain, in which reference TRBV11-2 and TRBJ1-5 provide the parts outside the CDR3, is EAGVAQSPRYKIIEKRQSVAFWCNPISGHATLYWYQQILGQGPKLLIQFQNNGVVDDSQLPKDRFSAERLKGVDSTLKIQPAKLEDSAVYLCASSTGTASSNQPQHFGDGTRLSIL.

This chain links TRBV27 with TRBJ2-3; TRBD1 agrees at 10 bases. Germline CDR1 MNHEY, CDR2 SMNVEV (reference sequence). The junction had 9 bases not matched to a gene; V was cut back by 8 bases and J by 4 bases. The CDR3 has 15 residues. CDR3 sequence reads: CASHPGQGFPDTQYF. CDR3 nucleotides: TGTGCCAGCCACCCGGGACAGGGGTTCCCAGATACGCAGTATTTT.

This chain uses TRBV6-2 or TRBV6-3 with TRBJ1-1; D is possibly TRBD1 (6 bases). Per the germline V gene, CDR1 is MNHEY and CDR2 is SVGEGT. CDR3 length: 17 residues. The V gene lost 8 bases and the J gene lost 1 base, with 23 bases spanning the gap. The chain's CDR3 is CASLRILRGNRNTEAFF. The CDR3 DNA is TGTGCCAGCCTACGGATTCTAAGGGGGAATCGGAACACTGAAGCTTTCTTT.

The chain employs TRBV20-1 and TRBJ1-6; the D gene is possibly TRBD1 (6 bases). The V gene's germline CDR1 is DFQATT and CDR2 SNEGSKA (reference sequence). With 3 bases removed from V and 7 bases from J, the gap between germline ends came to 10 bases. This CDR3 is built from 13 residues. The CDR3 spells CSASGQGNSPLHF. The CDR3 coding sequence is TGCAGTGCTAGTGGGCAGGGGAATTCACCCCTCCACTTT.